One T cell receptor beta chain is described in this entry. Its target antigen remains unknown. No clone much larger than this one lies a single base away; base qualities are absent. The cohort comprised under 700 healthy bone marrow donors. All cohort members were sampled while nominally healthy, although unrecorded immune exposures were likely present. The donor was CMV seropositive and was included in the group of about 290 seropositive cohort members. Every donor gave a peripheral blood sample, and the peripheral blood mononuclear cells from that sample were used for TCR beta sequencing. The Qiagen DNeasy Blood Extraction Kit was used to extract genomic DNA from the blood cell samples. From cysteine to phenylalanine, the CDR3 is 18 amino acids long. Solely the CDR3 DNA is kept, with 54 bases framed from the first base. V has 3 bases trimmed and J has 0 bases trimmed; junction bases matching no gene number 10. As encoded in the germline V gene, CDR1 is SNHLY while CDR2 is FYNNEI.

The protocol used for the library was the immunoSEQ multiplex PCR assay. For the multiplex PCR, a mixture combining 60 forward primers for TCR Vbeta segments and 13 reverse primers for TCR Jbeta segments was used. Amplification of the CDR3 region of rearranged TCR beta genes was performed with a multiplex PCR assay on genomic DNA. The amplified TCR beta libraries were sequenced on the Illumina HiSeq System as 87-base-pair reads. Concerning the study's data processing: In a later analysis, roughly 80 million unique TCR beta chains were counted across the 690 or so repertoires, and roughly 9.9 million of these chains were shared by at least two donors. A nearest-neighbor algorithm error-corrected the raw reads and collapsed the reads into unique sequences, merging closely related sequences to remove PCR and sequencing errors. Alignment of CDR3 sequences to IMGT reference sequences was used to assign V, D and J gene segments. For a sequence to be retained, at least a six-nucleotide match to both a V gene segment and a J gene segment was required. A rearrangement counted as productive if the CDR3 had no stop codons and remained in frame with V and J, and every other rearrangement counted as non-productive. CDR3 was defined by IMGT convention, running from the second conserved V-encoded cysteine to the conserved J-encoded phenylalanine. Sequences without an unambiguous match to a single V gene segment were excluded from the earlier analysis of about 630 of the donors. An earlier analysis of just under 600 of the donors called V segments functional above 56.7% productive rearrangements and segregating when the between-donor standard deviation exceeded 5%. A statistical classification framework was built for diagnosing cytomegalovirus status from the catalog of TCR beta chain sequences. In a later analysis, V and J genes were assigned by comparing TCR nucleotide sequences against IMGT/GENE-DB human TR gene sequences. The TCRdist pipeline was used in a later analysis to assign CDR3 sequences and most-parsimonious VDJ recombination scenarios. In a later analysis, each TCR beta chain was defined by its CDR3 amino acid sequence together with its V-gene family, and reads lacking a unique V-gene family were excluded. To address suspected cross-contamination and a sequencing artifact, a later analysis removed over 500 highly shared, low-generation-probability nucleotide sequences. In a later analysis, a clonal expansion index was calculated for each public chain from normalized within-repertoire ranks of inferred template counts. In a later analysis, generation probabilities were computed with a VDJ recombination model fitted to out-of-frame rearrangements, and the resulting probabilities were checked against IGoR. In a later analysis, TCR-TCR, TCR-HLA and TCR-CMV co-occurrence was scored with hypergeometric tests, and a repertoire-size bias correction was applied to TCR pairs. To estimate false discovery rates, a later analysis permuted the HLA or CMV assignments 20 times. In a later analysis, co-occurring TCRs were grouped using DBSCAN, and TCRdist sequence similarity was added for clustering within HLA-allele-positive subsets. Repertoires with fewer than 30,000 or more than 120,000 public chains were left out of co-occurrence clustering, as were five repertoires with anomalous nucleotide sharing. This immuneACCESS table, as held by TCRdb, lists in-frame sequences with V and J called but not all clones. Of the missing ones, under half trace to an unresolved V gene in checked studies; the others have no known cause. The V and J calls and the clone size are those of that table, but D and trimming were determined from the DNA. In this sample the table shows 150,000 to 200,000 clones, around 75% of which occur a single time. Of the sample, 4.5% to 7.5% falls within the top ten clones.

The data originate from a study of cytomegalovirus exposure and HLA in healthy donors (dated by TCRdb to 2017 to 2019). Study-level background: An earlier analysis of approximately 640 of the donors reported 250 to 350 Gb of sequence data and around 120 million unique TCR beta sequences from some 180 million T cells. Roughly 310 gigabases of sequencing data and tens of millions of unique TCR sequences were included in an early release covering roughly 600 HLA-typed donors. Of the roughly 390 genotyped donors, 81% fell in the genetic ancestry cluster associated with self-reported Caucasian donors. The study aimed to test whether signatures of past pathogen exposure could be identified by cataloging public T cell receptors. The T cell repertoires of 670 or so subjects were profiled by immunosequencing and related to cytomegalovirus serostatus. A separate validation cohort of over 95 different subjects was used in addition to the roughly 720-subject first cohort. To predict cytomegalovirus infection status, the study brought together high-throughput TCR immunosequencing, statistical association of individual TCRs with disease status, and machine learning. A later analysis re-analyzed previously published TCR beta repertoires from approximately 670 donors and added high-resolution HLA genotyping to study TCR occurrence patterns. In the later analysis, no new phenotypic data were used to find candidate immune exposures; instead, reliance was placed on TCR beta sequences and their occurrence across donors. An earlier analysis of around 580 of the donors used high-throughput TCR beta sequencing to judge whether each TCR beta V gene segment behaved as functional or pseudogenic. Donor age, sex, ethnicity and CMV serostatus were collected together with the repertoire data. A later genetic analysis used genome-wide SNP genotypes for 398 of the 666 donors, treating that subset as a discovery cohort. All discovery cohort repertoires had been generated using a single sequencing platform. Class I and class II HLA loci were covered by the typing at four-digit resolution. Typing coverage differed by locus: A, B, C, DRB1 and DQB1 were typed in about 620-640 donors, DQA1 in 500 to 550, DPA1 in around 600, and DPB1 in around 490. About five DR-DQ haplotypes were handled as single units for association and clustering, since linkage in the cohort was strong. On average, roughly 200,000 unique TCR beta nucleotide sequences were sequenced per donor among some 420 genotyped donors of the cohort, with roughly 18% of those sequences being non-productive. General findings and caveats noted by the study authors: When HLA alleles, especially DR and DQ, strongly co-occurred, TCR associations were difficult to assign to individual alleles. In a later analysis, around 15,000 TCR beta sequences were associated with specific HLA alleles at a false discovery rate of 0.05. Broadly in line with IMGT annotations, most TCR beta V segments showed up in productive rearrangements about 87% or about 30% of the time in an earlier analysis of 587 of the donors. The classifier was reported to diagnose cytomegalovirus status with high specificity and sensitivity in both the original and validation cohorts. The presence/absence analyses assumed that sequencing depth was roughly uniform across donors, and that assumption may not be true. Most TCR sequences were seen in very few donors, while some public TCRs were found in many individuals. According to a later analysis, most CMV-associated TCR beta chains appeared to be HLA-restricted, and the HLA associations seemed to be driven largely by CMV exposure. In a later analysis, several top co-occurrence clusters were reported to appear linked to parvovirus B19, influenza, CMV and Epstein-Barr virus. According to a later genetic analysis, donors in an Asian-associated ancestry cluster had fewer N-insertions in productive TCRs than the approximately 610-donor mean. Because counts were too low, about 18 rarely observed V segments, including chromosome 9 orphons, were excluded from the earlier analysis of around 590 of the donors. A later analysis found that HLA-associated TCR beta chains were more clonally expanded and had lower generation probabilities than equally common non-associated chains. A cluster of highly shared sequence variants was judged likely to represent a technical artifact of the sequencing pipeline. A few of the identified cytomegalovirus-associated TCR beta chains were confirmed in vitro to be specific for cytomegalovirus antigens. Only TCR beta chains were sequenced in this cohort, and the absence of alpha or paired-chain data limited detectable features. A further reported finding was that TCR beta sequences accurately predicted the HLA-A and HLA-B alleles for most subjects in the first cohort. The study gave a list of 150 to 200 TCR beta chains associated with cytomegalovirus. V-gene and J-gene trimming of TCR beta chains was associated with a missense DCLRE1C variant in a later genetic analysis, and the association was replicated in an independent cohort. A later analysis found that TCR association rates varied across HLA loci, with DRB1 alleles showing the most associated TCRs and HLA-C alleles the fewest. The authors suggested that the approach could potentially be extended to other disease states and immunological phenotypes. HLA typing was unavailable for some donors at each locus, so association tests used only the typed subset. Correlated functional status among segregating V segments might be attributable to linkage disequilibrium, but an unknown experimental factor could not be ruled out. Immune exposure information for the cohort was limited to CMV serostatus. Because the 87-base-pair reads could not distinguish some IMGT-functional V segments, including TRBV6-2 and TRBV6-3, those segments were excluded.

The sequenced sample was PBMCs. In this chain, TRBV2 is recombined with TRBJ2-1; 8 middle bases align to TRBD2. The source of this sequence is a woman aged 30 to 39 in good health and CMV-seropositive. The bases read TGTGCCAGCAGTGACGAAATCTACGCGGGAGGCTCCTACAATGAGCAGTTCTTC. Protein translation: CASSDEIYAGGSYNEQFF.